This TCR beta chain was captured in a study of blood T cell repertoires in COVID-19. Study context: Sites across the United States, Italy and Spain contributed samples from acute and convalescent COVID-19.

The germline gives CDR1 GTSNPN, CDR2 SVGIG (reference sequence). The CDR3 consists of 12 residues. The V gene lost 6 bases and the J gene lost 4 bases, with 12 bases spanning the gap. Authors' analysis steps: How many nucleated cells were present was estimated from reference gene primer amplification. The data were produced by immunoSEQ multiplex PCR, yet TCRdb's version contains in-frame clones alone and is incomplete. V, J and clone size are those of that table, while D and trimming were read from the DNA. The table shows 100,000 to 150,000 clones, with 75% to 85% occurring only once. The chain carries TRBV30 and TRBJ1-2, with no clear D. The sequence was collected from a woman between 45 and 65 years old with acute or convalescent COVID-19. The source material was peripheral blood. The CDR3 protein is CACRGWGYGYTF. The CDR3 DNA reads TGTGCCTGCAGAGGGTGGGGCTATGGCTACACCTTC.